This T cell receptor beta chain was sequenced during a study of blood T cell repertoires in COVID-19. Some clones are missing from TCRdb's copy, which holds only in-frame ones; the method was immunoSEQ multiplex PCR. The data show almost 250,000 clones, about 89% seen once. Self-reported history from a screening survey and questionnaire set each donor's cohort. CDR3 length equals 15 residues. Germline CDR1 reads MNHEY; CDR2 reads SVGAGI. Losses at the gene ends were 2 bases for V and 14 bases for J; bases not matched to a gene: 7. Source material: PBMCs or T cells enriched from blood (not recorded which). The rearrangement joins TRBV6-5 to TRBJ2-3, with 16 bases that match TRBD2. This receptor was identified in a woman in her 30s who had recovered from COVID-19. The CDR3 sequence is CASSYGGTSGRAWYF. The CDR3 DNA sequence: TGTGCCAGCAGTTACGGAGGGACTAGCGGGAGGGCCTGGTATTTT.